This T cell receptor (beta chain) was observed in a study of T cells after somatic rescue of genetic block. The CDR3 is made up of 14 amino acids. Germline V lookup: CDR1 MNHNY, CDR2 SVGAGI (reference sequence). The trim removed 8 bases at V and 4 bases at J, leaving 7 bases unmatched. TCRdb's table, derived via immunoSEQ multiplex PCR, lists solely in-frame clones and lacks some. This sample has 88,000 or so clones, with 75% to 90% found just once. This TCR derives from a young woman. The chain couples TRBV6-6 to TRBJ2-1; 8 nucleotides match TRBD2. Sample: peripheral blood mononuclear cells (PBMCs). DNA of the CDR3: TGTGCCAGCTTAAGCGGGAGTCAATACAATGAGCAGTTCTTC. It codes for CASLSGSQYNEQFF.